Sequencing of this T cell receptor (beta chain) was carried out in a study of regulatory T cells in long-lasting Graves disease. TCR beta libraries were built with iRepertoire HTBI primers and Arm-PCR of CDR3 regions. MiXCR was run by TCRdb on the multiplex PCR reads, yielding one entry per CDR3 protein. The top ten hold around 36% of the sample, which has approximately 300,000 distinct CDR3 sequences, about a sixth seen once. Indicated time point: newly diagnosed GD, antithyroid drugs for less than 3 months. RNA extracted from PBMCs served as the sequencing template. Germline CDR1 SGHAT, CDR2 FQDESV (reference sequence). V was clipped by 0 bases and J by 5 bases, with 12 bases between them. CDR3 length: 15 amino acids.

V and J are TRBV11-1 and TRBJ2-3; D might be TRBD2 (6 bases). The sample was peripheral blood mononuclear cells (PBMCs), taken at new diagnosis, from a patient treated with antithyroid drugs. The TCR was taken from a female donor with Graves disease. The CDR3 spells CASSLAGGQLDTQYF. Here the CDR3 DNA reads TGTGCCAGCAGCTTAGCGGGAGGTCAATTAGATACGCAGTATTTT. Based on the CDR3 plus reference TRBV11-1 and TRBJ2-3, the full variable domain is EAEVAQSPRYKITEKSQAVAFWCDPISGHATLYWYRQILGQGPELLVQFQDESVVDDSQLPKDRFSAERLKGVDSTLKIQPAELGDSAMYLCASSLAGGQLDTQYFGPGTRLTVL.